These 31 T cell receptor beta chains were all obtained from the same sample, sequenced in a study of healthy donors' naive CD4 and CD8 T cells. A linear amplification protocol produced the TCR libraries from 500 ng of total RNA. A single record per CDR3 protein comes from TCRdb applying MiXCR to the reads. The sample shows approximately 200,000 distinct CDR3 sequences, 65% to 75% of them seen only once. The sequenced sample was naive CD4+ and CD8+ T cells sorted from blood, pooled from several donors. The source of these receptors is a pool of human donors in good health; the sample pools cells from several healthy donors.

This clonotype was seen repeatedly, ten times or more. The chain carries TRBV20-1 and TRBJ2-3; 9 bases map to TRBD2. The CDR3 runs to 17 residues. CDR1 is DFQATT and CDR2 is SNEGSKA in the germline V gene (reference sequence). V gave up 0 bases and J gave up 2 bases; unmatched junction bases: 9. CDR3 sequence (DNA): TGCAGTGCTAGAGATATAGAAGCGGGAGGACTCACAGATACGCAGTATTTT. It encodes CSARDIEAGGLTDTQYF.

The V and J genes are TRBV6-2 or TRBV6-3 and TRBJ2-1; 13 positions agree with TRBD2. With V trimmed by 2 bases and J by 6 bases, 4 bases remained unmatched. The CDR3 runs to 16 residues. The V gene's germline CDR1 is MNHEY and CDR2 SVGEGT. This chain's CDR3 is CASSYLTSGGFNEQFF. In DNA form, the CDR3 reads TGTGCCAGCAGTTACCTGACTAGCGGGGGGTTCAATGAGCAGTTCTTC.

This clonotype has a single count. The CDR3 nucleotides read TGTGCCTGGAGGGCTGATTGGGGAGGTGAAGCTTTCTTT. It specifies CAWRADWGGEAFF. The gene calls are TRBV30 and TRBJ1-1, with D unclear. V dropped 3 bases and J dropped 7 bases, with 15 bases sitting between them. In germline, CDR1 is GTSNPN, CDR2 SVGIG (reference sequence). The CDR3 is 13 residues long.

The chain employs TRBV29-1 and TRBJ1-2; D is unclear. Trimming cost V 3 bases and J 5 bases, with 10 bases left between them. The CDR3 runs 12 residues. CDR1 is SQVTM and CDR2 is ANQGSEA in the germline V gene. CDR3 loop: CSVERPLYGYTF. In DNA, the CDR3 is TGCAGCGTTGAGAGACCGTTATATGGCTACACCTTC.

The chain combines TRBV30 with TRBJ2-1, with D possibly TRBD2 on 6 matching bases. The germline V and J ends were trimmed by 0 bases and 4 bases, with 7 bases remaining between them. The germline CDR1 and CDR2 sequences are GTSNPN and SVGIG (reference sequence). The CDR3 loop spans 13 amino acids. The CDR3 coding sequence is TGTGCCTGGAGTGTACGGGGGTACAATGAGCAGTTCTTC. It specifies CAWSVRGYNEQFF.

The CDR3 region is CASRPSGSSYNEQFF. In DNA, the CDR3 is TGTGCCAGCAGACCCAGCGGGAGCTCCTACAATGAGCAGTTCTTC. The chain combines TRBV5-6 with TRBJ2-1; 8 bases line up with TRBD2. Per germline, CDR1 SGHDT and CDR2 YYEEEE. CDR3 length: 15 residues. Trimming removed 5 bases from V and 0 bases from J; junction bases left unmatched: 4.

The chain employs TRBV6-5 and TRBJ1-2; 8 bases are a match to TRBD1. The V segment lost 2 bases and the J segment 2 bases; nucleotides outside the gene matches: 7. This CDR3 contains 16 residues. From germline, CDR1 is MNHEY and CDR2 SVGAGI. In DNA, the CDR3 is TGTGCCAGCAGTTACCGACCCAGGGGGCGAAACTATGGCTACACCTTC. Amino acids: CASSYRPRGRNYGYTF.

The rearrangement uses TRBV29-1 and TRBJ1-1; unclear D gene. CDR3 length: 14 residues. Germline assignment: CDR1 SQVTM and CDR2 ANQGSEA. Trimming shortened V by 2 bases and J by 0 bases, and 10 bases separated the two germline ends. The CDR3 nucleotides are TGCAGCGTTGAATATCAGACCATGAACACTGAAGCTTTCTTT. It specifies CSVEYQTMNTEAFF.

The chain is built from TRBV27 and TRBJ1-5; D gene uncertain. Germline V lookup: CDR1 MNHEY, CDR2 SMNVEV (reference sequence). The length of the CDR3 is 13 residues. The V gene lost 3 bases and the J gene lost 6 bases, with 9 bases spanning the gap. The CDR3 coding sequence is TGTGCCAGCAGTTTTCAAGAAAGTCAGCCCCAGCATTTT. This gives the protein CASSFQESQPQHF.

The chain joins TRBV2 to TRBJ1-1; D may be TRBD1 (6 bases). The CDR3 length is 14 residues. The V gene lost 6 bases and the J gene lost 8 bases, with 19 bases spanning the gap. CDR1 and CDR2 from the germline V gene are SNHLY and FYNNEI. CDR3 amino acids: CASSTTLVGGEAFF. CDR3 DNA: TGTGCCAGCAGCACTACCTTGGTCGGGGGCGAAGCTTTCTTT.

J is TRBJ2-7 and V is TRBV6-1; D may be TRBD2 (6 bases). V lost 6 bases and J 2 bases, leaving 20 bases between the germline ends. Germline V gives CDR1 MNHNS, CDR2 SASEGT. The CDR3 is 16 residues long. Here the CDR3 reads CASSYLEEGLPYEQYF. The DNA for the CDR3 is TGTGCCAGCAGCTATTTAGAGGAGGGTCTGCCCTACGAGCAGTACTTC.

The rearrangement uses TRBV28 and TRBJ2-2, with D possibly called TRBD1 or TRBD2 (5 bases each). Germline CDR1 and CDR2: MDHEN and SYDVKM. V was clipped by 4 bases and J by 1 base, with 13 bases between them. The CDR3 has 16 amino acids. CDR3 sequence (DNA): TGTGCCAGCAGTTCAAACGGGGCTGAGAACACCGGGGAGCTGTTTTTT. Translating gives CASSSNGAENTGELFF. The full variable domain, rest sourced from reference TRBV28 and TRBJ2-2, is DVKVTQSSRYLVKRTGEKVFLECVQDMDHENMFWYRQDPGLGLRLIYFSYDVKMKEKGDIPEGYSVSREKKERFSLILESASTNQTSMYLCASSSNGAENTGELFFGEGSRLTVL.

V gene TRBV29-1 combines with J gene TRBJ2-1; D call uncertain. V gave up 5 bases and J gave up 4 bases, with 9 bases separating them. The CDR3 loop spans 12 amino acids. Germline assignment: CDR1 SQVTM and CDR2 ANQGSEA. CDR3 protein: CSVLLNYNEQFF. Here the CDR3 DNA reads TGCAGCGTTCTTCTGAATTACAATGAGCAGTTCTTC.

This clonotype appeared a single time. The chain links TRBV19 to TRBJ2-3; D might be TRBD1 (5 bases). Germline lookup yields CDR1 LNHDA and CDR2 SQIVND (reference sequence). This CDR3 is 15 amino acids long. V was clipped by 4 bases and J by 2 bases, with 13 bases between them. The chain's CDR3 is CASSSSGNPTDTQYF. The CDR3 DNA reads TGTGCCAGTAGTAGCTCAGGGAATCCCACAGATACGCAGTATTTT.

Only one count was recorded for this clonotype. This chain uses TRBV29-1 with TRBJ1-5; tentative D call: TRBD1 (5 bases). The CDR3 is 15 amino acids. Germline V gives CDR1 SQVTM, CDR2 ANQGSEA. Trimming removed 6 bases at V and 1 base at J, with 16 bases between. CDR3 DNA: TGCAGCGTGGCCCCTGGGACGGGGAGCAATCAGCCCCAGCATTTT. Encoded protein: CSVAPGTGSNQPQHF.

This rearrangement joins TRBV29-1 to TRBJ2-5; weak D call: TRBD2 (6 bases). Trimming pared 4 bases from V and 5 bases from J, leaving 17 bases between. The CDR3 extends over 14 amino acids. Germline V gene data show CDR1 as SQVTM and CDR2 as ANQGSEA. CDR3 in DNA: TGCAGCGTTGTAGGGTGGCGGGGTGTGGAGACCCAGTACTTC. Its protein is CSVVGWRGVETQYF. The full variable domain, with the rest looked up from reference TRBV29-1 and TRBJ2-5, is SAVISQKPSRDICQRGTSLTIQCQVDSQVTMMFWYRQQPGQSLTLIATANQGSEATYESGFVIDKFPISRPNLTFSTLTVSNMSPEDSSIYLCSVVGWRGVETQYFGPGTRLLVL.

The rearrangement links TRBV20-1 to TRBJ2-7; D is perhaps TRBD2 (5 bases). V gave up 6 bases and J gave up 7 bases, with 16 bases separating them. Germline CDR1 is DFQATT and CDR2 is SNEGSKA (reference sequence). The CDR3 loop spans 12 amino acids. The CDR3: CSASGPKTEQYF. The DNA for the CDR3 is TGCAGTGCAAGCGGACCGAAGACGGAGCAGTACTTC.

The V call is TRBV4-1, the J call TRBJ2-2, with D hard to call. The CDR3 extends over 15 amino acids. Trimming took 4 bases from V and 0 from J, leaving 9 bases between them. The germline CDR1 and CDR2 sequences are MGHRA and YSYEKL. The CDR3, as DNA: TGCGCCAGCAGCCCCCAAATTACGAACACCGGGGAGCTGTTTTTT. It yields the protein CASSPQITNTGELFF.

The chain couples TRBV6-5 to TRBJ2-7, with TRBD1 matching over 11 bases. Losses at the gene ends were 6 bases for V and 3 bases for J; bases not matched to a gene: 7. CDR3 length: 15 residues. CDR1 and CDR2 from the germline V gene are MNHEY and SVGAGI. CDR3 DNA sequence: TGTGCCAGCAGAACTTCCGGGACAGGGGGCTACGAGCAGTACTTC. Its protein product is CASRTSGTGGYEQYF.

The chain is built from TRBV29-1 and TRBJ1-2; tentatively, D is TRBD1 (6 bases). Germline CDR1 is SQVTM and CDR2 is ANQGSEA. V gave up 2 bases and J gave up 2 bases, with 12 bases separating them. This CDR3 contains 14 residues. The CDR3 region is CSVERQEINYGYTF. CDR3 nucleotide sequence: TGCAGCGTTGAAAGACAGGAAATCAACTATGGCTACACCTTC.

The rearrangement uses TRBV10-3 and TRBJ1-5, with D perhaps TRBD1 (6 bases). The CDR3 has 16 amino acids. CDR1 and CDR2 from the germline V gene are ENHRY and SYGVKD. The V end lost 1 base, the J end lost 3 bases, and 13 bases lay between the germline ends. CDR3: CAISEWYREFNQPQHF. The CDR3 DNA reads as TGTGCCATCAGTGAGTGGTACAGGGAGTTCAATCAGCCCCAGCATTTT.

V gene TRBV29-1 combines with J gene TRBJ1-1; D is unclear. CDR3 length equals 12 residues. The germline CDR1 and CDR2 sequences are SQVTM and ANQGSEA. The V gene lost 6 bases and the J gene lost 1 base, with 9 bases spanning the gap. CDR3 nucleotide sequence: TGCAGCGTCCCGACCCCGAACACTGAAGCTTTCTTT. Amino acid sequence: CSVPTPNTEAFF.

In this sample, this clonotype turned up a few times. J is TRBJ2-1 and V is TRBV27, with 12 positions matching TRBD2. CDR1 MNHEY and CDR2 SMNVEV come from the germline V gene (reference sequence). This CDR3 spans 15 amino acids. V was clipped by 6 bases and J by 5 bases; unmatched bases: 5. The CDR3 is CASSLLAGGDNEQFF. The CDR3 DNA reads TGTGCCAGCAGCCTACTAGCGGGGGGTGACAATGAGCAGTTCTTC.

This chain links TRBV18 with TRBJ1-1; 12 bases align to TRBD1. V shed 3 bases, J shed 4 bases, and the junction held 6 bases outside the gene matches. Germline V lookup: CDR1 KGHSH, CDR2 LQKENI. The CDR3 runs to 16 residues. The CDR3 here is CASSPGTGGIATEAFF. The CDR3 region has the DNA TGTGCCAGCTCACCCGGGACAGGGGGCATCGCCACTGAAGCTTTCTTT.

The chain has TRBV20-1 and TRBJ2-1; TRBD2 matches 11 bases. CDR3 size: 15 residues. The germline V gene encodes CDR1 DFQATT and CDR2 SNEGSKA (reference sequence). V was pared by 5 bases and J by 3 bases, with 6 bases of the junction left unmatched. The CDR3 is CSAGGTSGRYNEQFF. The CDR3 bases are TGCAGTGCTGGAGGGACTAGCGGTCGCTACAATGAGCAGTTCTTC.

V usage is TRBV27 and J usage is TRBJ1-1, with no clear D. V was trimmed by 5 bases and J by 1 base, leaving 11 bases between them. The length of the CDR3 is 14 residues. Germline lookup yields CDR1 MNHEY and CDR2 SMNVEV (reference sequence). CDR3: CASSTRTGNTEAFF. DNA for the CDR3: TGTGCCAGCAGTACAAGGACGGGGAACACTGAAGCTTTCTTT.

The J gene is TRBJ2-5, the V gene TRBV6-6; D possibly corresponds to TRBD2 (6 bases). The V gene's germline CDR1 is MNHNY and CDR2 SVGAGI (reference sequence). The CDR3 contains 14 residues. V lost 7 bases and J 3 bases, leaving 15 bases between the germline ends. CDR3 region: CASISGRGKETQYF. The CDR3 DNA reads as TGTGCCAGCATCTCGGGCCGGGGGAAAGAGACCCAGTACTTC.

The V call is TRBV6-2 or TRBV6-3, the J call TRBJ1-2; D is unclear. Trimming stripped 4 bases from V and 8 bases from J, with 11 bases between. This CDR3 has 12 residues. The germline V gene has CDR1 MNHEY and CDR2 SVGEGT. The CDR3 here is CASSWPFAGYTF. In DNA form, the CDR3 reads TGTGCCAGCAGTTGGCCTTTCGCGGGCTACACCTTC.

The chain carries TRBV29-1 and TRBJ2-1; D possibly uses TRBD1 or TRBD2 (5 bases each). The germline V gene has CDR1 SQVTM and CDR2 ANQGSEA. V was cut by 4 bases and J by 4 bases, with 17 bases left in between. CDR3 length: 15 amino acids. The CDR3 region is CSVVGALNVYNEQFF. CDR3 sequence (DNA): TGCAGCGTTGTCGGGGCGCTAAACGTTTACAATGAGCAGTTCTTC.

The chain has TRBV5-1 and TRBJ2-6, with D hard to call. The CDR3 is 15 amino acids. CDR1 and CDR2 from the germline V gene are SGHRS and YFSETQ. Trimming shortened V by 5 bases and J by 1 base, and 10 bases separated the two germline ends. CDR3 sequence (DNA): TGCGCCAGCAGGTATTGGGATTCTGGGGCCAACGTCCTGACTTTC. Its protein product is CASRYWDSGANVLTF.

V usage is TRBV19 and J usage is TRBJ2-3; D is undetermined. Trimming took 5 bases from V and 1 from J, leaving 4 bases between them. The CDR3 has 12 residues. CDR1 LNHDA and CDR2 SQIVND come from the germline V gene (reference sequence). CDR3 amino acids: CASSSRTDTQYF. The DNA for the CDR3 is TGTGCCAGTAGTTCACGCACAGATACGCAGTATTTT. The full variable domain, rest sourced from reference TRBV19 and TRBJ2-3, is DGGITQSPKYLFRKEGQNVTLSCEQNLNHDAMYWYRQDPGQGLRLIYYSQIVNDFQKGDIAEGYSVSREKKESFPLTVTSAQKNPTAFYLCASSSRTDTQYFGPGTRLTVL.